The 20 T cell receptor beta chains below come from one sample, sequenced in a study of identical twins. TCRdb fed the 5' RACE reads into MiXCR, producing one record per CDR3 protein. The sample shows 400,000 to 650,000 distinct CDR3 sequences, around 20% of them seen only once. These same records also appear under a second study, on T cells expressing NK-cell markers.

Sequencing was performed on CD4+ T cells sorted from blood. The source is a woman between 18 and 29 years old in good health.

This clonotype showed up just a few times. The J gene is TRBJ2-7, the V gene TRBV20-1; possibly TRBD1 for D (6 bases). The germline V gene has CDR1 DFQATT and CDR2 SNEGSKA (reference sequence). V lost 3 bases and J lost 5, with 14 bases in between. The CDR3 covers 13 residues. In nucleotides, the CDR3 is TGCAGTGCTAGTGCCAGGGGAGTTCACGAGCAGTACTTC. Translated: CSASARGVHEQYF.

The V call is TRBV2, the J call TRBJ1-3; D is unresolved. V gave up 4 bases and J gave up 4 bases, with 8 bases separating them. CDR1 and CDR2 from the germline V gene are SNHLY and FYNNEI. The CDR3 runs to 13 residues. CDR3 amino acids: CASSGPGGNTIYF. In nucleotides, the CDR3 is TGTGCCAGCAGTGGGCCGGGGGGAAACACCATATATTTT. The full variable domain, its missing parts supplied by reference TRBV2 and TRBJ1-3, is EPEVTQTPSHQVTQMGQEVILRCVPISNHLYFYWYRQILGQKVEFLVSFYNNEISEKSEIFDDQFSVERPDGSNFTLKIRSTKLEDSAMYFCASSGPGGNTIYFGEGSWLTVV.

The rearrangement joins TRBV10-3 to TRBJ2-5; TRBD1 or TRBD2 may be the D gene (5 bases each). This CDR3 has 14 residues. V dropped 0 bases and J dropped 3 bases, with 8 bases sitting between them. From germline, CDR1 is ENHRY and CDR2 SYGVKD. The CDR3 DNA reads as TGTGCCATCAGTGAGTCTGTGGGGGAAGAGACCCAGTACTTC. It encodes CAISESVGEETQYF.

This clonotype was counted only a few times. This chain uses TRBV10-3 with TRBJ2-1, with D tentatively TRBD2 (6 bases). Trimming left V 7 bases short and J 4 bases short, with 17 bases between. This CDR3 has 15 residues. Looked up from germline, CDR1 is ENHRY and CDR2 is SYGVKD. The CDR3 nucleotides are TGTGCCATCAACCCCGGGGGACTCCTTTACAATGAGCAGTTCTTC. It is translated as CAINPGGLLYNEQFF.

In its sample, this clonotype was seen a few times. This chain uses TRBV20-1 with TRBJ2-5, with 7 bases identical to TRBD1. CDR3 length: 14 residues. The germline V gene encodes CDR1 DFQATT and CDR2 SNEGSKA (reference sequence). Trimming took 4 bases from V and 1 from J; bases not matched to a gene: 6. The CDR3 region is CSATQRDSQETQYF. CDR3 DNA: TGCAGTGCTACCCAAAGGGACAGCCAAGAGACCCAGTACTTC.

This rearrangement joins TRBV12-3 or TRBV12-4 to TRBJ1-2; D gene ambiguous. The length of the CDR3 is 13 residues. The germline V and J ends were trimmed by 1 base and 8 bases, with 11 bases remaining between them. CDR3 DNA: TGTGCCAGCAGTTTAGATCCGACGGGGGGCTACACCTTC. This sequence encodes CASSLDPTGGYTF.

This chain connects TRBV20-1 to TRBJ1-1; 9 bases are a match to TRBD1. Germline trimming cut 6 bases from V and 6 bases from J; bases unmatched to any gene: 5. The CDR3 extends over 12 amino acids. Germline assignment: CDR1 DFQATT and CDR2 SNEGSKA (reference sequence). The CDR3 loop is CSALRQGAEAFF. CDR3 coding DNA: TGCAGTGCCTTAAGACAGGGGGCTGAAGCTTTCTTT.

This rearrangement joins TRBV30 to TRBJ2-7; no clear D. The CDR3 is 12 amino acids. Germline CDR1 is GTSNPN and CDR2 is SVGIG (reference sequence). Between the trimmed V and J ends, which lost 0 bases and 9 bases, there was a span of 12 bases. The DNA for the CDR3 is TGTGCCTGGAGTGTAACAGCAACCGGGCAGTACTTC. This sequence encodes CAWSVTATGQYF.

The CDR3 DNA follows: TGTGCCAGCAGACCAGGGACAGCCATCCAAGAGACCCAGTACTTC. It is translated as CASRPGTAIQETQYF. The chain links TRBV12-3 or TRBV12-4 to TRBJ2-5; 7 nucleotides agree with TRBD1. CDR3 length: 15 amino acids. J lost 1 base, V lost 6 bases, and 8 bases had no gene match.

This clonotype was counted once. This chain joins TRBV5-8 and TRBJ2-7; D is ambiguous. V was clipped by 4 bases and J by 3 bases, with 14 bases between them. This CDR3 spans 14 amino acids. Germline V lookup: CDR1 SGHTS, CDR2 YDEGEE. The CDR3 protein is CASSHTGSGYEQYF. CDR3 bases: TGTGCCAGCAGCCATACCGGGTCCGGCTACGAGCAGTACTTC.

This chain uses TRBV20-1 with TRBJ2-7, with TRBD2 identical over 13 bases. The germline V gene encodes CDR1 DFQATT and CDR2 SNEGSKA (reference sequence). This CDR3 has 16 residues. Trimming cost V 1 base and J 2 bases; bases outside gene matches: 5. This chain's CDR3 is CSARGYGTSGTYEQYF. The CDR3, as DNA: TGCAGTGCTAGAGGGTATGGGACTAGCGGGACCTACGAGCAGTACTTC.

This rearrangement joins TRBV11-2 to TRBJ2-5; TRBD1 aligns across 9 bases. Germline-derived CDR1 and CDR2 are SGHAT and FQNNGV. The CDR3 spans 17 residues. The V and J ends lost 1 base and 5 bases, in that order; junction bases with no gene match: 11. CDR3 residues: CASSLGGGTGGRETQYF. The CDR3 DNA reads as TGTGCCAGCAGCTTAGGAGGGGGCACAGGGGGCAGGGAGACCCAGTACTTC.

This clonotype has just a few counts. The V and J genes are TRBV20-1 and TRBJ2-3; 8 bases line up with TRBD2. The CDR3 is 13 amino acids. CDR1 DFQATT and CDR2 SNEGSKA come from the germline V gene (reference sequence). V lost 6 bases to trimming and J lost 2 bases; unmatched junction nucleotides: 4. DNA for the CDR3: TGCAGTGCCTTACTAGCGGACACAGATACGCAGTATTTT. It yields the protein CSALLADTDTQYF.

This clonotype was counted ten times or more. The chain recombines TRBV5-1 with TRBJ1-3, with D possibly matching TRBD1 (6 bases). Between the trimmed V and J ends, which lost 8 bases and 3 bases, there was a span of 12 bases. Looked up from germline, CDR1 is SGHRS and CDR2 is YFSETQ. This CDR3 has 13 amino acids. CDR3 nucleotides: TGCGCCAGTCGGCAGGGGAGTGGAAACACCATATATTTT. Its protein product is CASRQGSGNTIYF.

The chain has TRBV12-3 or TRBV12-4 and TRBJ2-1; 7 bases line up with TRBD2. This CDR3 comprises 13 residues. The CDR3 region is CAVGRAPYNEQFF. The CDR3 DNA is TGTGCTGTTGGGAGGGCCCCTTACAATGAGCAGTTCTTC.

The chain joins TRBV5-1 to TRBJ2-2; D possibly corresponds to TRBD1 (5 bases). The CDR3 runs to 16 residues. From germline, CDR1 is SGHRS and CDR2 YFSETQ. V was pared by 3 bases and J by 3 bases, with 15 bases between. The CDR3 here is CASSSPERGDTGELFF. CDR3 in DNA: TGCGCCAGCAGCTCTCCCGAAAGGGGCGACACCGGGGAGCTGTTTTTT. The full variable domain, with the rest looked up from reference TRBV5-1 and TRBJ2-2, is KAGVTQTPRYLIKTRGQQVTLSCSPISGHRSVSWYQQTPGQGLQFLFEYFSETQRNKGNFPGRFSGRQFSNSRSEMNVSTLELGDSALYLCASSSPERGDTGELFFGEGSRLTVL.

V and J are TRBV29-1 and TRBJ2-5, with TRBD2 identical over 11 bases. This CDR3 region has 16 residues. V dropped 6 bases and J dropped 5; count of bases not matched to a gene: 14. Germline V gene data show CDR1 as SQVTM and CDR2 as ANQGSEA. DNA of the CDR3: TGCAGCGTACCCGACAGGGAACTAGCGGGAGTGGAGACCCAGTACTTC. Amino acid sequence: CSVPDRELAGVETQYF.

This sequence joins TRBV5-4 and TRBJ2-5, with D possibly matching TRBD2 (5 bases). Germline-derived CDR1 and CDR2 are SGHNT and YYREEE (reference sequence). With 4 bases removed from V and 5 bases from J, the gap between germline ends came to 12 bases. The CDR3 totals 13 residues. This CDR3 reads CASSLFGGETQYF. Here the CDR3 DNA reads TGTGCCAGCAGCCTTTTCGGAGGCGAGACCCAGTACTTC.

V is TRBV25-1 and J is TRBJ2-4; D is uncertain. CDR1 and CDR2 (germline): MGHDK, SYGVNS. The V gene lost 8 bases and the J gene lost 1 base, with 18 bases spanning the gap. This CDR3 spans 16 amino acids. The DNA of the CDR3 is TGTGCCAGCCTAAGATCAGATGCTATTGCCAAAAACATTCAGTACTTC. This encodes CASLRSDAIAKNIQYF.

The rearrangement uses TRBV5-1 and TRBJ2-1; a weak D match, TRBD1 (6 bases). This CDR3 is 14 amino acids long. Per the germline V gene, CDR1 is SGHRS and CDR2 is YFSETQ. Between the trimmed V and J ends, which lost 4 bases and 3 bases, there was a span of 11 bases. The chain's CDR3 is CASSQGQLYNEQFF. The DNA for the CDR3 is TGCGCCAGCAGCCAAGGACAGCTCTACAATGAGCAGTTCTTC.